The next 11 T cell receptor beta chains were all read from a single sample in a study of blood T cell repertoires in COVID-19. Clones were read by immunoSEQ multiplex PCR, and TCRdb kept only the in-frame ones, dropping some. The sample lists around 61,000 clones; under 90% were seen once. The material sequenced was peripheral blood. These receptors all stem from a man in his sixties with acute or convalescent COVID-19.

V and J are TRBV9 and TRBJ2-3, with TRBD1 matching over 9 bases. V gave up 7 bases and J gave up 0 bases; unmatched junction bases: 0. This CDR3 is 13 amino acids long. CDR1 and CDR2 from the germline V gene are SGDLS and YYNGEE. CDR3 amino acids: CASGTGSTDTQYF. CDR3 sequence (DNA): TGTGCCAGCGGGACAGGGAGCACAGATACGCAGTATTTT.

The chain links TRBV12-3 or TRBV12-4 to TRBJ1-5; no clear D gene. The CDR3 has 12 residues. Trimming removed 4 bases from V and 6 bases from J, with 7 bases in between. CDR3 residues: CASSSVSQPQHF. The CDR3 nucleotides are TGTGCCAGCAGTTCTGTCTCTCAGCCCCAGCATTTT.

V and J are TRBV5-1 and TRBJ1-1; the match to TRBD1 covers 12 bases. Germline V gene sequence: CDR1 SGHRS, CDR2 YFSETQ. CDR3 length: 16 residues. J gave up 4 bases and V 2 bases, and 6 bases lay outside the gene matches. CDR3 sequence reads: CASSFSGTGGITEAFF. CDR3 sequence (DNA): TGCGCCAGCAGCTTTTCCGGGACAGGGGGCATCACTGAAGCTTTCTTT.

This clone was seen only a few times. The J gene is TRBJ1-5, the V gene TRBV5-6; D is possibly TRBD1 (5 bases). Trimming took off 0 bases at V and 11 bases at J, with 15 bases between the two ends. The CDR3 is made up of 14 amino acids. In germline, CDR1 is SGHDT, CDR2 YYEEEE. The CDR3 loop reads CASSLGQLPPTQHF. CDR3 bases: TGTGCCAGCAGCTTGGGACAGTTGCCTCCGACCCAGCATTTT.

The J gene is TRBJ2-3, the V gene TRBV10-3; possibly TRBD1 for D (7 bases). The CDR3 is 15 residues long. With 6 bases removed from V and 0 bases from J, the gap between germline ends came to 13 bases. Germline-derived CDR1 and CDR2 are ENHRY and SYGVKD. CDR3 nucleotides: TGTGCCATCAGCGGCGGGACAGCGAGCACAGATACGCAGTATTTT. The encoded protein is CAISGGTASTDTQYF.

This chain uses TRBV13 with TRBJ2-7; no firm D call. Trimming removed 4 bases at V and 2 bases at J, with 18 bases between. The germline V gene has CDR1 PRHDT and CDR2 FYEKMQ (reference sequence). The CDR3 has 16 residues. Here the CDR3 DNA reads TGTGCCAGCAGCTCCCCCAATAATCTGGTAGCCTACGAGCAGTACTTC. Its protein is CASSSPNNLVAYEQYF.

The CDR3 coding sequence is TGTGCCAGCAGCCTCGGACAGATCTCTGGAAACACCATATATTTT. It codes for CASSLGQISGNTIYF. The gene calls are TRBV7-9 and TRBJ1-3, with D maybe TRBD1 (6 bases). Trimming cost V 5 bases and J 0 bases, with 11 bases left between them. From germline, CDR1 is SEHNR and CDR2 FQNEAQ (reference sequence). This CDR3 has 15 residues.

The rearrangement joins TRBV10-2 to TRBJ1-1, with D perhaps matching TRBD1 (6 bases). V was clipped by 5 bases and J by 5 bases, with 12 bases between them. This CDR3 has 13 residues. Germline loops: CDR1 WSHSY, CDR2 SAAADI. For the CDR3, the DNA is TGCGCCAGCAGTCGTCAGGGGTGGACTGAAGCTTTCTTT. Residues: CASSRQGWTEAFF.

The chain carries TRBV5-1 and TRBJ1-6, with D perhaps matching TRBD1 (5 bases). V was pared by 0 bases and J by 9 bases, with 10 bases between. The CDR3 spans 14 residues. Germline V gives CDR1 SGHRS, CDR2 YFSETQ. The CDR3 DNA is TGCGCCAGCAGCTTGGAGTCCGGGGGTTCACCCCTCCACTTT. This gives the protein CASSLESGGSPLHF. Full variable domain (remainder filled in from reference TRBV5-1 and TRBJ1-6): KAGVTQTPRYLIKTRGQQVTLSCSPISGHRSVSWYQQTPGQGLQFLFEYFSETQRNKGNFPGRFSGRQFSNSRSEMNVSTLELGDSALYLCASSLESGGSPLHFGNGTRLTVT.

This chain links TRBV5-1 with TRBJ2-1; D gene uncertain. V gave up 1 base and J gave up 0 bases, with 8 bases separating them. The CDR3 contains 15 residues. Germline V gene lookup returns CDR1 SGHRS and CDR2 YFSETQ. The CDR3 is CASSLMESSYNEQFF. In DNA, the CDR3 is TGCGCCAGCAGCTTGATGGAGAGCTCCTACAATGAGCAGTTCTTC. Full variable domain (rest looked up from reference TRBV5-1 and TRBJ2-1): KAGVTQTPRYLIKTRGQQVTLSCSPISGHRSVSWYQQTPGQGLQFLFEYFSETQRNKGNFPGRFSGRQFSNSRSEMNVSTLELGDSALYLCASSLMESSYNEQFFGPGTRLTVL.

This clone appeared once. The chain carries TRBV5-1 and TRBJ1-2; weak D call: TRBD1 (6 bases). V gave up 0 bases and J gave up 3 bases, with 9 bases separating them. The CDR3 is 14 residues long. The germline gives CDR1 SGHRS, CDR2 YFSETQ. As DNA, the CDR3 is TGCGCCAGCAGCTTGGGGACAGTGGACTATGGCTACACCTTC. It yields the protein CASSLGTVDYGYTF. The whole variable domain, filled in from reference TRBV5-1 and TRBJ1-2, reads KAGVTQTPRYLIKTRGQQVTLSCSPISGHRSVSWYQQTPGQGLQFLFEYFSETQRNKGNFPGRFSGRQFSNSRSEMNVSTLELGDSALYLCASSLGTVDYGYTFGSGTRLTVV.